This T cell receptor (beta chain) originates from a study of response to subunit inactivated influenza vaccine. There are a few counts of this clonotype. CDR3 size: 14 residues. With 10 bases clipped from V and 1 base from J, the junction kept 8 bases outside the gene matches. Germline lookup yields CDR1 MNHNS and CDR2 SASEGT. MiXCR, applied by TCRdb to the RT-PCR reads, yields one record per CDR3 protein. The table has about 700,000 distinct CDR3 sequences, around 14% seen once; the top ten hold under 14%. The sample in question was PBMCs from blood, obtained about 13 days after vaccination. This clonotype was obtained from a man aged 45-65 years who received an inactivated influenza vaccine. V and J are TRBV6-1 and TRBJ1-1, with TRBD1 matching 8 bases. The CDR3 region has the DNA TGTGCCACTCGGACAGGGTTCGGGAACACTGAAGCTTTCTTT. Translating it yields CATRTGFGNTEAFF.